This T cell receptor (beta chain) was obtained from a study of cytomegalovirus exposure and HLA in healthy donors. General study points: TCR beta chains associated with HLA were, in a later analysis, more clonally expanded than equally common others. Overall, roughly 170 TCR beta chains were annotated as cytomegalovirus-associated.

The CDR3 is 15 residues long. Germline V lookup: CDR1 SGHAT, CDR2 FQNNGV. V lost 0 bases to trimming and J lost 1 base, with 8 bases between them. Comment on this clone: Its antigen is as yet unknown.

The PCR made use of 60 Vbeta and 13 Jbeta primers. Generated by immunoSEQ multiplex PCR, the TCRdb table keeps only in-frame clones and is missing some. The sample gives around 140,000 clones, approximately 61% of which show up once; 2% to 2.5% is in the top ten. Healthy people donating bone marrow made up the donors. This TCR derives from a woman aged 40 to 55 in good health and CMV-seronegative. The sequenced material came from PBMCs. The rearrangement joins TRBV11-2 to TRBJ2-3, with D maybe TRBD1 (6 bases). CDR3 loop: CASSLDGGGTDTQYF. The CDR3 DNA reads as TGTGCCAGCAGCTTAGATGGGGGCGGCACAGATACGCAGTATTTT.